This TCR beta chain was sequenced for a study of blood T cell repertoires in COVID-19. The CDR3 is made up of 11 amino acids. Germline CDR1 DFQATT, CDR2 SNEGSKA (reference sequence). How the authors handled the data: It was from reference gene primer amplification that nucleated cell counts were estimated. Data came from immunoSEQ multiplex PCR; TCRdb stores just in-frame clones and leaves some out. V, J and clone size are those of that table, while D and trimming were read from the DNA. The sample carries approximately 74,000 clones, roughly 80% recorded once. V and J are TRBV20-1 and TRBJ2-7; 7 bases are a match to TRBD1. This TCR derives from a man in his 60s with acute or convalescent COVID-19. The sample comprised peripheral blood. CDR3 in amino acids: CTGQENYEQYF. CDR3 DNA sequence: TGCACTGGACAGGAAAACTACGAGCAGTACTTC.